This TCR beta chain is from a study of cytomegalovirus exposure and HLA in healthy donors. PCR was performed using 60 Vbeta and 13 Jbeta primers. Sequencing used immunoSEQ multiplex PCR; TCRdb keeps in-frame clones, though not all of them. The sample comprises around 140,000 clones, around 78% of which are singletons, and 1.5% rests with the top ten. The CDR3 has 14 residues. The germline V gene has CDR1 SGHRS and CDR2 YFSETQ. V lost 4 bases to trimming and J lost 1 base; unmatched junction nucleotides: 4. Material for sequencing was PBMCs. The source is a woman between 18 and 30 years old in good health and CMV-seronegative. The chain has TRBV5-1 and TRBJ1-1; 7 bases align to TRBD1. The CDR3 reads CASSGRDRNTEAFF. CDR3 bases: TGCGCCAGCAGCGGCCGGGACAGGAACACTGAAGCTTTCTTT.